This entry features one TCR beta chain sequence. The data belong to a study of shared clonotypes between healthy human individuals. Cells designated naive CD8 were CD45RO-negative and were positively selected for CCR7, with terminally differentiated effector memory CD45RA+ cells excluded. The CDR3 covers 14 residues. Germline V lookup: CDR1 SGHAT, CDR2 FQNNGV. Trimming stripped 0 bases from V and 8 bases from J, with 10 bases between. Genomic DNA belonging to each subset was distributed in equal measure over several immunoSEQ plates. Profiling relied on immunoSEQ multiplex PCR, and the TCRdb table lists in-frame clones only, not all of them. This table has hundreds of thousands of clones, about 95% appearing once.

Sequencing used naive CD8+ T cells sorted from blood. This clonotype was obtained from a woman aged 30 to 39 in good health. The chain links TRBV11-2 to TRBJ1-4, with D uncertain. Written as DNA, the CDR3 is TGTGCCAGCAGCTTAGATCTGGGCGGAGAAAAACTGTTTTTT. The encoded protein is CASSLDLGGEKLFF.